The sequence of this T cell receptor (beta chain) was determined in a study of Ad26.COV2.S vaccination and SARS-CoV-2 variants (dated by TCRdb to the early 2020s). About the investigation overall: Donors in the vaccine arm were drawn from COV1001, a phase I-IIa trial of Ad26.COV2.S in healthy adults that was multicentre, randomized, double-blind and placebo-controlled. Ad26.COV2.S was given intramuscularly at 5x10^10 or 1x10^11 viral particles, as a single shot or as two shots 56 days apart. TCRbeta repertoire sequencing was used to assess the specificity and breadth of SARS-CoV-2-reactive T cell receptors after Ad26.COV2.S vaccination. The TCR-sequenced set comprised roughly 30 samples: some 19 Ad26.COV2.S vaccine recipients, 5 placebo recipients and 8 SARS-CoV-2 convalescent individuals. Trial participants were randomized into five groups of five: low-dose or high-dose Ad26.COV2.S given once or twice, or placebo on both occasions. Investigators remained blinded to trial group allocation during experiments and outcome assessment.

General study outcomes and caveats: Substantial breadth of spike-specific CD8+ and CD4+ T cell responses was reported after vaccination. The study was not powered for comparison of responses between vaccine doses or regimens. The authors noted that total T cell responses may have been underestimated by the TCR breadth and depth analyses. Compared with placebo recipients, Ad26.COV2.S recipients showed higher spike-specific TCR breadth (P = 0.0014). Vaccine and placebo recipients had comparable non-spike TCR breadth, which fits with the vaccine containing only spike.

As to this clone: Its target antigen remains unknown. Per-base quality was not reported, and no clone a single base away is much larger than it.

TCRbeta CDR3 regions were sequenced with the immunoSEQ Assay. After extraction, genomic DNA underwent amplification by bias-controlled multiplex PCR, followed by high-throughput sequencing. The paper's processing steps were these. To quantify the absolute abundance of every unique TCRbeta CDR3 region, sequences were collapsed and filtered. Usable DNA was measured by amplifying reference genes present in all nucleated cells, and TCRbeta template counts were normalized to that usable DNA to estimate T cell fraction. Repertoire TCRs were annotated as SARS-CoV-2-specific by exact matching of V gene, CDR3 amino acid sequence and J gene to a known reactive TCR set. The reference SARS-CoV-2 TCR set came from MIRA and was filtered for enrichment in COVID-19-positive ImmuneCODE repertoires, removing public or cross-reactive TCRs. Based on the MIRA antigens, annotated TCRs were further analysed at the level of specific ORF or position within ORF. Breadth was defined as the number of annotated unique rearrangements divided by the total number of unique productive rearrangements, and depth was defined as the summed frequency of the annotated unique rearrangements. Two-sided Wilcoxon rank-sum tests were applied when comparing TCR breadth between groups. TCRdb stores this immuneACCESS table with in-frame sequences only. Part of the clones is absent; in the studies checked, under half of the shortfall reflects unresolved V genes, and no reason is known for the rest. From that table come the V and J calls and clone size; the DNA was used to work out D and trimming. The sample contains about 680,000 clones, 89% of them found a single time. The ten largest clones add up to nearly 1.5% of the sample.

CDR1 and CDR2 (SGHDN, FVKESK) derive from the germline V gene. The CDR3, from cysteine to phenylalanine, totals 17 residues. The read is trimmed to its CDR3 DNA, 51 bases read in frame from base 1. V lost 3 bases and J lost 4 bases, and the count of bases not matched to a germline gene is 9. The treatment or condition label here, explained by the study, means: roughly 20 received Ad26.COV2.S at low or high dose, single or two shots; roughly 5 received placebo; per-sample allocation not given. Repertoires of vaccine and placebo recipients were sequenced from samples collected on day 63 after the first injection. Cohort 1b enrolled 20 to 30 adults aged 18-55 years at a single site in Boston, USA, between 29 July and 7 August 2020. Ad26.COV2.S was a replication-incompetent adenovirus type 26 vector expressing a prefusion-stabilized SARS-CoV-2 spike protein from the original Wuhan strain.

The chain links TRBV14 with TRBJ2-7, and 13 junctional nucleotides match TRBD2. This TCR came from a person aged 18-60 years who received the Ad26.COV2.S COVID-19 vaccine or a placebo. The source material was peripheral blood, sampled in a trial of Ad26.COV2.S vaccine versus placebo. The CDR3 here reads CASSQGLAGPFIYEQYF. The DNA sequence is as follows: TGTGCCAGCAGCCAGGGACTAGCGGGGCCCTTTATTTACGAGCAGTACTTC. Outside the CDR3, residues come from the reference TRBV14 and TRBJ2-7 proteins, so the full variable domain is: EAGVTQFPSHSVIEKGQTVTLRCDPISGHDNLYWYRRVMGKEIKFLLHFVKESKQDESGMPNNRFLAERTGGTYSTLKVQPAELEDSGVYFCASSQGLAGPFIYEQYFGPGTRLTVT.